Listed here are 23 T cell receptor beta chains from one sample, sequenced in a study of T cells expressing NK-cell markers. TCRdb reprocessed the 5' RACE reads and keeps a single row for each CDR3 protein, giving no DNA. In total, the table holds approximately 460,000 distinct CDR3 sequences. The sequenced sample was blood T cells: a sorted CD56 or NKG2C T cell subset, CD4+ or CD8+ T cells, or bulk PBMC T cells (not recorded which). These receptors were obtained from a woman between 18 and 70 years old in good health.

V is TRBV20-1 and J is TRBJ2-5; TCRdb's D call, TRBD1, is unchecked because there is no DNA. Germline-derived CDR1 and CDR2 are DFQATT and SNEGSKA (reference sequence). This CDR3 contains 15 residues. CDR3 protein: CSASERGRYQETQYF.

V usage is TRBV6-1 and J usage is TRBJ2-5; with no DNA, the TCRdb D assignment of TRBD2 cannot be verified. CDR1 and CDR2 from the germline V gene are MNHNS and SASEGT. This CDR3 is 15 amino acids long. The CDR3 here is CASTDRLAGLGTQYF.

The chain links TRBV5-1 to TRBJ2-5; as DNA is missing, the TRBD1 call by TCRdb cannot be tested. The CDR3 has 15 amino acids. Germline values: CDR1 SGHRS, CDR2 YFSETQ. The CDR3: CASSLGTGGQETQYF.

The rearrangement uses TRBV20-1 and TRBJ2-3; TCRdb calls TRBD2, which cannot be checked without DNA. The CDR3 is 14 amino acids. Germline V gene data show CDR1 as DFQATT and CDR2 as SNEGSKA (reference sequence). The CDR3 here is CSAPLAGVTDTQYF.

This chain joins TRBV7-2 and TRBJ2-5. The CDR3 covers 15 residues. CDR1 and CDR2 from the germline V gene are SGHTA and FQGNSA. The CDR3 region is CASSLGSGWQETQYF.

The chain carries TRBV5-6 and TRBJ2-7; TCRdb lists TRBD2, though no DNA is available to test this call. Looked up from germline, CDR1 is SGHDT and CDR2 is YYEEEE. The CDR3 is 17 amino acids. The CDR3 sequence: CASSPQGLAGALNEQYF.

The chain couples TRBV5-1 to TRBJ2-3; the D call from TCRdb, TRBD2, cannot be confirmed without DNA. Germline CDR1 is SGHRS and CDR2 is YFSETQ. CDR3 length equals 13 residues. The CDR3 spells CASSFWREYTQYF.

The chain is built from TRBV30 and TRBJ1-1; the D call of TRBD1 rests on TCRdb alone, since no DNA is present to check it. CDR3 length: 13 amino acids. Germline values: CDR1 GTSNPN, CDR2 SVGIG (reference sequence). The CDR3 region is CAWSARRDTEAFF.

This chain joins TRBV14 and TRBJ2-7; TCRdb's D call, TRBD2, is unchecked because there is no DNA. The CDR3 is made up of 14 amino acids. Germline CDR1 and CDR2: SGHDN and FVKESK. Here the CDR3 reads CASSRLAGAYEQYF.

The genes are TRBV12-3 or TRBV12-4 and TRBJ1-5; lacking DNA, the TRBD1 call made by TCRdb goes unchecked. The CDR3 loop spans 13 amino acids. The CDR3 loop is CASRQTGWEAQHF.

CDR3 amino acids: CATSDSASGRTTDTQYF. The rearrangement uses TRBV24-1 and TRBJ2-3; the D call of TRBD2 rests on TCRdb alone, since no DNA is present to check it. The CDR3 runs 17 residues. CDR1 and CDR2 (germline): KGHDR, SFDVKD.

J is TRBJ2-1 and V is TRBV7-2; TCRdb's D gene call, TRBD1, goes unchecked for lack of DNA. Germline CDR1 SGHTA, CDR2 FQGNSA. The CDR3 extends over 16 amino acids. This CDR3 reads CASSLSPRATNNEQFF.

The J gene is TRBJ2-5, the V gene TRBV20-1; checking the TCRdb D call of TRBD1 is not possible without DNA. The CDR3 contains 14 residues. The germline V gene has CDR1 DFQATT and CDR2 SNEGSKA (reference sequence). CDR3 residues: CSALRDGVEETQYF.

The chain combines TRBV4-3 with TRBJ2-1. CDR3 length equals 12 residues. Germline CDR1 and CDR2: LGHNA and YSLEER. The CDR3 is CASNAGVGEQFF.

The chain combines TRBV5-1 with TRBJ1-1; checking the TCRdb D call of TRBD1 is not possible without DNA. Germline CDR1 and CDR2: SGHRS and YFSETQ. The CDR3 length is 15 residues. The CDR3: CASRRDRVVNTEAFF.

The rearrangement uses TRBV12-3 or TRBV12-4 and TRBJ2-7; lacking DNA, the TRBD2 call made by TCRdb goes unchecked. There are 14 residues in the CDR3. The CDR3 loop reads CASNIAGGSYEQYF.

The gene calls are TRBV7-3 and TRBJ1-1; the D call from TCRdb, TRBD1, cannot be confirmed without DNA. Germline V gene lookup returns CDR1 SGHTA and CDR2 FQGTGA. The CDR3 loop spans 15 amino acids. The CDR3 loop is CASSRRGGENTEAFF. The whole variable domain, filled in from reference TRBV7-3 and TRBJ1-1, reads GAGVSQTPSNKVTEKGKYVELRCDPISGHTALYWYRQSLGQGPEFLIYFQGTGAADDSGLPNDRFFAVRPEGSVSTLKIQRTERGDSAVYLCASSRRGGENTEAFFGQGTRLTVV.

CDR3 loop: CASSNTAGPLHF. This chain connects TRBV7-2 to TRBJ1-6. The CDR3 loop spans 12 amino acids. From germline, CDR1 is SGHTA and CDR2 FQGNSA.

V and J are TRBV27 and TRBJ2-1; TCRdb lists TRBD2, though no DNA is available to test this call. The CDR3 is 16 amino acids. Germline assignment: CDR1 MNHEY and CDR2 SMNVEV (reference sequence). The CDR3 loop is CASSPPGLAGEDEQFF.

This chain joins TRBV16 and TRBJ2-7. The length of the CDR3 is 14 residues. Germline V lookup: CDR1 KGHSY, CDR2 FQNENV. CDR3 sequence: CASSNFGEAYEQYF.

This sequence joins TRBV29-1 and TRBJ2-1; TCRdb outputs TRBD2, but without DNA this stays unchecked. This CDR3 is built from 15 residues. Germline V lookup: CDR1 SQVTM, CDR2 ANQGSEA. The CDR3 reads CSVEFAPGLVNEQFF.

The CDR3: CASTPTGNGYTF. The gene calls are TRBV12-3 or TRBV12-4 and TRBJ1-2; there is no DNA to check the TCRdb D call of TRBD1. The CDR3 length is 12 residues.

V is TRBV12-3 or TRBV12-4 and J is TRBJ1-1; TCRdb lists TRBD1, though no DNA is available to test this call. CDR3 length: 16 amino acids. The chain's CDR3 is CASSFGSGARNTEAFF.